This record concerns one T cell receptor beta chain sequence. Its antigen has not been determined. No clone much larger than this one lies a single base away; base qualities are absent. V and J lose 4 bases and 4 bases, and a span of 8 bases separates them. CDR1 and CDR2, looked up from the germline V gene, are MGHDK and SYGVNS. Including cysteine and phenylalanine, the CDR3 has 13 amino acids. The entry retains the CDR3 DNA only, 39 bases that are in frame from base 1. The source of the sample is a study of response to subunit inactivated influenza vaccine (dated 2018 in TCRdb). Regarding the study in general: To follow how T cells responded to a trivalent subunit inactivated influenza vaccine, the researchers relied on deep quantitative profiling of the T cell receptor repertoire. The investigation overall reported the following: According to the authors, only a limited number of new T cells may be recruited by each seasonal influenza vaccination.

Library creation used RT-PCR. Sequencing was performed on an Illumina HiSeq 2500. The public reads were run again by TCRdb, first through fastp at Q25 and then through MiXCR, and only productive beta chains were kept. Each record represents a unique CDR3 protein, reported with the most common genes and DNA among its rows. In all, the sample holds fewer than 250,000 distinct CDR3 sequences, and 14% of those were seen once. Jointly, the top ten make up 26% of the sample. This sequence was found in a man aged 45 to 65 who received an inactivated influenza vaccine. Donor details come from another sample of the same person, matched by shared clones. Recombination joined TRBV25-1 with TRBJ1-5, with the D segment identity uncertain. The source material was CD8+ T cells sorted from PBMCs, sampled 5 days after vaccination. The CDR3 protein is CASSASGNQPQHF. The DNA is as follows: TGTGCCAGCAGTGCCTCCGGGAATCAGCCCCAGCATTTT.